This passage covers 10 T cell receptor beta chains from one sample sequenced in a study of cytotoxic CD8 clonotypes in ibrutinib-treated CLL. Produced via immunoSEQ multiplex PCR; TCRdb's table is partial and in-frame only. The data contain a few hundred thousand clones, around four fifths of them singletons. Sequencing used PBMCs, obtained before ibrutinib treatment. These receptors all come from a human donor with chronic lymphocytic leukemia.

This rearrangement joins TRBV5-5 to TRBJ1-5; no clear D. The CDR3 is 13 residues long. CDR1 and CDR2 from the germline V gene are SGHKS and YYEKEE (reference sequence). With 4 bases removed from V and 6 bases from J, the gap between germline ends came to 11 bases. DNA of the CDR3: TGTGCCAGCAGCCGTGAGAGGACTCAGCCCCAGCATTTT. This codes for CASSRERTQPQHF.

V and J are TRBV9 and TRBJ2-2; unclear D gene. The CDR3 consists of 12 residues. CDR1 and CDR2 from the germline V gene are SGDLS and YYNGEE. Trimming cost V 0 bases and J 7 bases, with 4 bases left between them. The CDR3 protein is CASSVGVGELFF. The DNA for the CDR3 is TGTGCCAGCAGCGTAGGAGTCGGGGAGCTGTTTTTT.

The chain has TRBV27 and TRBJ2-7, with 9 bases matching TRBD2. CDR1 and CDR2 from the germline V gene are MNHEY and SMNVEV (reference sequence). V lost 2 bases to trimming and J lost 3 bases; unmatched junction nucleotides: 2. This CDR3 is built from 14 residues. The CDR3 DNA reads as TGTGCCAGCAGTTTAAGTAGCGGGAGCTACGAGCAGTACTTC. This codes for CASSLSSGSYEQYF.

The chain combines TRBV30 with TRBJ2-2, with no clear D. Looked up from germline, CDR1 is GTSNPN and CDR2 is SVGIG (reference sequence). CDR3 length equals 14 residues. The V end lost 0 bases, the J end lost 3 bases, and 8 bases lay between the germline ends. The CDR3: CAWSVRLDTGELFF. The CDR3 DNA reads as TGTGCCTGGAGTGTACGCCTCGACACCGGGGAGCTGTTTTTT. Complete variable domain (other parts from reference TRBV30 and TRBJ2-2): SQTIHQWPATLVQPVGSPLSLECTVEGTSNPNLYWYRQAAGRGLQLLFYSVGIGQISSEVPQNLSASRPQDRQFILSSKKLLLSDSGFYLCAWSVRLDTGELFFGEGSRLTVL.

The chain recombines TRBV19 with TRBJ1-1; maybe TRBD1 (5 bases). Trimming shortened V by 3 bases and J by 11 bases, and 13 bases separated the two germline ends. The length of the CDR3 is 12 residues. Germline-derived CDR1 and CDR2 are LNHDA and SQIVND (reference sequence). CDR3 DNA: TGTGCCAGTAGTATTCGTCAGGGTGCGGCTTTCTTT. Translating it yields CASSIRQGAAFF.

The chain carries TRBV2 and TRBJ2-7; 15 bases map to TRBD2. CDR3 length equals 21 residues. CDR1 is SNHLY, CDR2 FYNNEI, per germline. V shed 6 bases, J shed 0 bases, and the junction held 18 bases outside the gene matches. CDR3 loop: CASRDFGGGLAGGMASYEQYF. CDR3 DNA: TGTGCCAGCAGAGATTTCGGGGGAGGACTAGCGGGAGGGATGGCCTCCTACGAGCAGTACTTC.

The CDR3 is CASTTTGTDYGYTF. The CDR3 DNA reads TGTGCCAGCACTACCACCGGGACAGACTATGGCTACACCTTC. This chain links TRBV27 with TRBJ1-2; 7 bases are a match to TRBD1. This CDR3 comprises 14 residues. From germline, CDR1 is MNHEY and CDR2 SMNVEV (reference sequence). V trimming: 7 bases; J trimming: 3 bases; junction bases outside the gene matches: 8.

J is TRBJ2-1 and V is TRBV15, with D uncertain. The CDR3 runs 12 residues. V dropped 0 bases and J dropped 10 bases, with 7 bases sitting between them. Germline CDR1 and CDR2: LNHNV and YYDKDF (reference sequence). The CDR3 sequence: CATSRDRREQFF. CDR3 nucleotide sequence: TGTGCCACCAGCAGAGATCGCCGAGAGCAGTTCTTC.

The DNA of the CDR3 is TGTGCCAGCAGTGGGGGGGACGGTCACTATGGCTACACCTTC. Protein sequence: CASSGGDGHYGYTF. The chain employs TRBV6-6 and TRBJ1-2; maybe TRBD1 (5 bases). V was shortened by 5 bases and J by 3 bases, with 13 bases between the two germline ends. CDR1 is MNHNY and CDR2 is SVGAGI in the germline V gene (reference sequence). The CDR3 is made up of 14 amino acids.

The chain carries TRBV7-9 and TRBJ1-6; 9 nucleotides agree with TRBD1. The germline gives CDR1 SEHNR, CDR2 FQNEAQ (reference sequence). The CDR3 is 15 amino acids. V gave up 5 bases and J gave up 7 bases; unmatched junction bases: 6. CDR3 protein: CASSLGGQGNSPLHF. As DNA, the CDR3 is TGTGCCAGCAGCCTAGGGGGACAGGGCAATTCACCCCTCCACTTT.